This T cell receptor (beta chain) was identified in a study of tumor and adjacent non-tumor tissue in lung cancer. Across the whole study: Aged 31 to 76 years, patients included 10 men and about 5 women with stage I to III disease. Study-level findings and limits: Tumor tissue had significantly higher TCR diversity than normal lung. Top 100 clones took a larger repertoire share in normal lung.

No cell sorting was done before RNA was extracted from the tissue. Between August and November 2014, newly diagnosed, chemotherapy-naive lung cancer patients underwent thoracic surgery in China. Trimming stripped 6 bases from V and 8 bases from J, with 11 bases between. Per germline, CDR1 MNHEY and CDR2 SVGEGT. This CDR3 has 12 amino acids. A modified ARM-PCR protocol with three rounds of nested PCR amplified TCRbeta. TCRdb processed the multiplex PCR reads anew with MiXCR; each CDR3 protein has one entry. The sample holds some 100,000 distinct CDR3 sequences, 60% to 80% seen once. Note on this clonotype: Its antigen is still unknown.

The rearrangement links TRBV6-2 or TRBV6-3 to TRBJ2-1; weak D call: TRBD2 (6 bases). Material: lung tumor tissue. This TCR came from a woman aged 55-70 years with non-small cell lung cancer. The CDR3: CASSNGGYEQFF. As DNA, the CDR3 is TGTGCCAGCAGCAACGGGGGATATGAGCAGTTCTTC.